This TCR beta chain was obtained from a study of cytomegalovirus exposure and HLA in healthy donors. In the study overall: Drawn from HLA-typed donors, roughly 87 million unique TCRs were held in an early data release. The study, taken as a whole, reports: Evidence from a later analysis indicated that most CMV-associated TCR beta chains looked HLA-restricted.

Germline-derived CDR1 and CDR2 are MNHEY and SVGAGI. The CDR3 covers 14 residues. V lost 0 bases, J lost 1 base, and 6 bases lay in between. Of note for this clone: Its target is unknown.

PCR used 60 Vbeta primers and 13 Jbeta primers. Profiling relied on immunoSEQ multiplex PCR, and the TCRdb table lists in-frame clones only, not all of them. The repertoire holds 180,000 or so clones, with 70% to 80% as singletons. V gene TRBV6-5 combines with J gene TRBJ2-5; D is unresolved. The sample taken for sequencing was PBMCs. The receptor was isolated from a male donor in good health and CMV-seronegative. CDR3 residues: CASSYSFSQETQYF. CDR3 bases: TGTGCCAGCAGTTACTCCTTCAGCCAAGAGACCCAGTACTTC.